Each of the 20 T cell receptor beta chains below was sequenced from the same sample in a study of OX40 agonist ivuxolimab in advanced cancers. Assay: immunoSEQ multiplex PCR; the TCRdb copy retains only in-frame clones and omits some. Counted here are 40,000 to 45,000 clones, about 88% occurring once; the ten biggest clones make up about 13%. Source: CD4+ or CD8+ T cells sorted from blood, taken in a trial of the OX40 agonist ivuxolimab. Source of these receptors: an adult with an advanced solid tumor such as melanoma, head and neck, liver or kidney cancer.

This chain links TRBV28 with TRBJ2-1, with D tentatively TRBD1 (6 bases). The CDR3 sequence is 15 residues long. Germline CDR1 and CDR2: MDHEN and SYDVKM. Trimming stripped 9 bases from V and 7 bases from J, with 22 bases between. The CDR3 here is CASTIGRARGNEQFF. The CDR3 DNA reads TGTGCCAGTACAATAGGACGAGCCAGGGGTAATGAGCAGTTCTTC.

The chain couples TRBV4-2 to TRBJ2-7, with 9 bases matching TRBD2. This CDR3 region has 16 residues. Germline V gives CDR1 LGHNA, CDR2 YNFKEQ. V shed 0 bases and J 1 base; nucleotides not matched to a gene: 4. The DNA of the CDR3 is TGTGCCAGCAGCCAAGAAAAGACTAGCGGTTCCTACGAGCAGTACTTC. Translating gives CASSQEKTSGSYEQYF.

The rearrangement links TRBV7-8 to TRBJ2-7; 9 bases agree with TRBD2. Germline values: CDR1 SGHVS, CDR2 FQNEAQ. The J segment lost 5 bases and the V segment lost 2 bases, leaving 7 bases of the junction unmatched. The CDR3 covers 15 residues. The CDR3: CASSLRLAGSHEQYF. The CDR3 region has the DNA TGTGCCAGCAGCTTACGGCTAGCGGGATCCCACGAGCAGTACTTC. The full variable domain, its missing parts supplied by reference TRBV7-8 and TRBJ2-7, is GAGVSQSPRYKVAKRGQDVALRCDPISGHVSLFWYQQALGQGPEFLTYFQNEAQLDKSGLPSDRFFAERPEGSVSTLKIQRTQQEDSAVYLCASSLRLAGSHEQYFGPGTRLTVT.

V is TRBV9 and J is TRBJ2-1; 8 nucleotides align to TRBD1. There are 15 residues in the CDR3. Germline V lookup: CDR1 SGDLS, CDR2 YYNGEE. After removal of 4 bases from V and 2 bases from J, the junction contained 5 bases not matched to a gene. The CDR3 nucleotides are TGTGCCAGCAGCCTCGGACAGGGAGCCTACAATGAGCAGTTCTTC. Protein sequence: CASSLGQGAYNEQFF.

The rearrangement links TRBV10-3 to TRBJ2-3; 10 nucleotides align to TRBD1. This CDR3 is 14 amino acids long. V was clipped by 10 bases and J by 5 bases; unmatched bases: 9. Germline V lookup: CDR1 ENHRY, CDR2 SYGVKD. In nucleotides, the CDR3 is TGTGCCAGCAGACAGGGGGCGCAGATAGATACGCAGTATTTT. Its translation: CASRQGAQIDTQYF.

The CDR3 DNA sequence: TGTGCCAGCAGTTACTCGGCAGGGTCTAATCAGCCCCAGCATTTT. Translation gives CASSYSAGSNQPQHF. The J gene is TRBJ1-5, the V gene TRBV6-6; perhaps TRBD1 as D (5 bases). Trimming stripped 0 bases from V and 4 bases from J, with 10 bases between. This CDR3 has 15 amino acids. The germline V gene encodes CDR1 MNHNY and CDR2 SVGAGI (reference sequence).

This clone has just a few counts. The J gene is TRBJ2-2, the V gene TRBV9; 10 nucleotides line up with TRBD2. This CDR3 has 16 residues. Germline loops: CDR1 SGDLS, CDR2 YYNGEE. With 3 bases clipped from V and 3 bases from J, the junction kept 5 bases outside the gene matches. The CDR3 DNA is TGTGCCAGCAGCGGAACAGCGGGAGGGTACACCGGGGAGCTGTTTTTT. It yields the protein CASSGTAGGYTGELFF.

With regard to this clone: Germline is not matched at one junction end, which may reflect a read error. This chain uses TRBV6-1 with TRBJ1-2, with TRBD1 as a possible D gene (5 bases). In germline, CDR1 is MNHNS, CDR2 SASEGT. The CDR3 totals 11 residues. CDR3 sequence: CASSYQGERDF. In DNA form, the CDR3 reads TGTGCCAGCAGTTACCAGGGAGAGCGAGACTTC.

The chain couples TRBV7-9 to TRBJ2-3; D uncertain. The germline CDR1 and CDR2 sequences are SEHNR and FQNEAQ (reference sequence). There are 12 residues in the CDR3. V lost 1 base, J lost 4 bases, and 3 bases lay in between. CDR3 in DNA: TGTGCCAGCAGCTTAGGTGCAGATACGCAGTATTTT. Protein product: CASSLGADTQYF.

V gene TRBV4-2 combines with J gene TRBJ1-2; possible D gene TRBD1, 5 bases. The CDR3 sequence is 15 residues long. V gave up 4 bases and J gave up 6 bases, with 18 bases separating them. From germline, CDR1 is LGHNA and CDR2 YNFKEQ. In DNA form, the CDR3 reads TGTGCCAGCAGCCCCCGGGACCTCGATCCCCATGGCTACACCTTC. It encodes CASSPRDLDPHGYTF.

This clone was observed a few times. The chain is built from TRBV30 and TRBJ2-5; 7 bases fit TRBD2. The CDR3 consists of 13 residues. CDR1 and CDR2 (germline): GTSNPN, SVGIG (reference sequence). V lost 7 bases to trimming and J lost 5 bases; unmatched junction nucleotides: 10. The CDR3 nucleotides are TGTGCCTTGGGGCGCGGGAGTAGGGAGACCCAGTACTTC. This encodes CALGRGSRETQYF.

V and J are TRBV6-5 and TRBJ2-1; the D gene is possibly TRBD2 (5 bases). The CDR3 is 15 amino acids. Germline CDR1 and CDR2: MNHEY and SVGAGI. The ends were cut back, 0 bases at V and 9 bases at J, with 15 bases in the middle. The CDR3 reads CASSYSLARLSEQFF. Here the CDR3 DNA reads TGTGCCAGCAGTTACTCATTAGCGAGACTCAGTGAGCAGTTCTTC.

The rearrangement uses TRBV10-3 and TRBJ2-5, with 14 bases identical to TRBD2. The CDR3 contains 20 residues. J lost 5 bases, V lost 8 bases, and 22 bases had no gene match. Germline V gene sequence: CDR1 ENHRY, CDR2 SYGVKD. The CDR3 is CAILRQTPGLAGAVPETQYF. As DNA, the CDR3 is TGTGCCATCCTCCGGCAGACACCGGGACTAGCGGGAGCAGTCCCCGAGACCCAGTACTTC.

The CDR3 coding sequence is TGTGCCAGCAAGAGGGGGGGGTACGAGCAGTACTTC. Translation gives CASKRGGYEQYF. The chain uses TRBV2 and TRBJ2-7; a possible D gene is TRBD2 (7 bases). Per the germline V gene, CDR1 is SNHLY and CDR2 is FYNNEI. The V end was cut by 7 bases, the J end by 4 bases, with 11 bases between. The CDR3 is 12 amino acids.

The rearrangement joins TRBV5-1 to TRBJ2-7; 9 bases map to TRBD1. The CDR3 has 14 residues. The V segment lost 5 bases and the J segment 2 bases; nucleotides outside the gene matches: 5. CDR1 and CDR2 (germline): SGHRS, YFSETQ. As DNA, the CDR3 is TGCGCCAGCAGTACTAACAGGGGGCCCTACGAGCAGTACTTC. Amino acids: CASSTNRGPYEQYF.

The rearrangement links TRBV7-9 to TRBJ1-1; D not resolved. V was cut by 2 bases and J by 12 bases, with 10 bases left in between. There are 11 residues in the CDR3. The V gene's germline CDR1 is SEHNR and CDR2 FQNEAQ (reference sequence). CDR3 coding DNA: TGTGCCAGCAGCTTATGGGAAGCGACTTTCTTT. Amino acid sequence: CASSLWEATFF.

The chain employs TRBV6-6 and TRBJ2-7, with a possible D match to TRBD2 (6 bases). There are 15 residues in the CDR3. Deletions cut 6 bases from V and 2 bases from J, with 17 bases between. CDR1 is MNHNY and CDR2 is SVGAGI in the germline V gene (reference sequence). In nucleotides, the CDR3 is TGTGCCAGCAGACAGACCGGGACTGGAACCTACGAGCAGTACTTC. Protein: CASRQTGTGTYEQYF.

The CDR3 here is CASSFEDNTGELFF. DNA of the CDR3: TGCGCCAGCAGCTTTGAAGATAACACCGGGGAGCTGTTTTTT. The chain has TRBV5-1 and TRBJ2-2; D not certain. CDR3 length: 14 residues. Germline-derived CDR1 and CDR2 are SGHRS and YFSETQ. Trimming removed 2 bases at V and 2 bases at J, with 7 bases between. Full variable domain (rest looked up from reference TRBV5-1 and TRBJ2-2): KAGVTQTPRYLIKTRGQQVTLSCSPISGHRSVSWYQQTPGQGLQFLFEYFSETQRNKGNFPGRFSGRQFSNSRSEMNVSTLELGDSALYLCASSFEDNTGELFFGEGSRLTVL.

This rearrangement joins TRBV4-2 to TRBJ2-7; 9 bases map to TRBD2. V trimming: 1 base; J trimming: 1 base; junction bases outside the gene matches: 8. The CDR3 totals 17 residues. Germline V lookup: CDR1 LGHNA, CDR2 YNFKEQ. Here the CDR3 reads CASSQGPSGTLSYEQYF. In DNA, the CDR3 is TGTGCCAGCAGCCAAGGCCCTAGCGGGACGCTTTCCTACGAGCAGTACTTC.

This chain links TRBV2 with TRBJ1-4; D possibly corresponds to TRBD1 (5 bases). This CDR3 has 16 residues. Germline CDR1 SNHLY, CDR2 FYNNEI. V was trimmed by 6 bases and J by 2 bases, leaving 16 bases between them. The chain's CDR3 is CASRTDSIRTNEKLFF. DNA of the CDR3: TGTGCCAGCAGAACCGACAGTATCCGTACTAATGAAAAACTGTTTTTT.